This T cell receptor beta chain was sequenced during a study of blood T cell repertoires in COVID-19. Study at large: The analysed material was cDNA or gDNA that came from T cells, B-cell-depleted T cells, or PBMCs.

A word on this clone: One end of the junction does not line up with germline, which may come from a read error.

The CDR3 has 12 amino acids. Germline V gene sequence: CDR1 SNHLY, CDR2 FYNNEI. Per the original methods: Reference gene primer amplification gave nucleated cell count estimates. Data came from immunoSEQ multiplex PCR; TCRdb stores just in-frame clones and leaves some out. That table is the source of V, J and clone size, and D and trimming were worked out from the DNA. The sample lists about 81,000 clones; 82% were seen once. The sample taken for sequencing was peripheral blood. This rearrangement joins TRBV2 to TRBJ2-7; 10 bases are a match to TRBD2. This TCR derives from a man aged 60 to 75 with acute or convalescent COVID-19. DNA of the CDR3: TGTGCCAGCAGTGAAGATAGCGGGAGGTCACATTTC. Amino acids: CASSEDSGRSHF.